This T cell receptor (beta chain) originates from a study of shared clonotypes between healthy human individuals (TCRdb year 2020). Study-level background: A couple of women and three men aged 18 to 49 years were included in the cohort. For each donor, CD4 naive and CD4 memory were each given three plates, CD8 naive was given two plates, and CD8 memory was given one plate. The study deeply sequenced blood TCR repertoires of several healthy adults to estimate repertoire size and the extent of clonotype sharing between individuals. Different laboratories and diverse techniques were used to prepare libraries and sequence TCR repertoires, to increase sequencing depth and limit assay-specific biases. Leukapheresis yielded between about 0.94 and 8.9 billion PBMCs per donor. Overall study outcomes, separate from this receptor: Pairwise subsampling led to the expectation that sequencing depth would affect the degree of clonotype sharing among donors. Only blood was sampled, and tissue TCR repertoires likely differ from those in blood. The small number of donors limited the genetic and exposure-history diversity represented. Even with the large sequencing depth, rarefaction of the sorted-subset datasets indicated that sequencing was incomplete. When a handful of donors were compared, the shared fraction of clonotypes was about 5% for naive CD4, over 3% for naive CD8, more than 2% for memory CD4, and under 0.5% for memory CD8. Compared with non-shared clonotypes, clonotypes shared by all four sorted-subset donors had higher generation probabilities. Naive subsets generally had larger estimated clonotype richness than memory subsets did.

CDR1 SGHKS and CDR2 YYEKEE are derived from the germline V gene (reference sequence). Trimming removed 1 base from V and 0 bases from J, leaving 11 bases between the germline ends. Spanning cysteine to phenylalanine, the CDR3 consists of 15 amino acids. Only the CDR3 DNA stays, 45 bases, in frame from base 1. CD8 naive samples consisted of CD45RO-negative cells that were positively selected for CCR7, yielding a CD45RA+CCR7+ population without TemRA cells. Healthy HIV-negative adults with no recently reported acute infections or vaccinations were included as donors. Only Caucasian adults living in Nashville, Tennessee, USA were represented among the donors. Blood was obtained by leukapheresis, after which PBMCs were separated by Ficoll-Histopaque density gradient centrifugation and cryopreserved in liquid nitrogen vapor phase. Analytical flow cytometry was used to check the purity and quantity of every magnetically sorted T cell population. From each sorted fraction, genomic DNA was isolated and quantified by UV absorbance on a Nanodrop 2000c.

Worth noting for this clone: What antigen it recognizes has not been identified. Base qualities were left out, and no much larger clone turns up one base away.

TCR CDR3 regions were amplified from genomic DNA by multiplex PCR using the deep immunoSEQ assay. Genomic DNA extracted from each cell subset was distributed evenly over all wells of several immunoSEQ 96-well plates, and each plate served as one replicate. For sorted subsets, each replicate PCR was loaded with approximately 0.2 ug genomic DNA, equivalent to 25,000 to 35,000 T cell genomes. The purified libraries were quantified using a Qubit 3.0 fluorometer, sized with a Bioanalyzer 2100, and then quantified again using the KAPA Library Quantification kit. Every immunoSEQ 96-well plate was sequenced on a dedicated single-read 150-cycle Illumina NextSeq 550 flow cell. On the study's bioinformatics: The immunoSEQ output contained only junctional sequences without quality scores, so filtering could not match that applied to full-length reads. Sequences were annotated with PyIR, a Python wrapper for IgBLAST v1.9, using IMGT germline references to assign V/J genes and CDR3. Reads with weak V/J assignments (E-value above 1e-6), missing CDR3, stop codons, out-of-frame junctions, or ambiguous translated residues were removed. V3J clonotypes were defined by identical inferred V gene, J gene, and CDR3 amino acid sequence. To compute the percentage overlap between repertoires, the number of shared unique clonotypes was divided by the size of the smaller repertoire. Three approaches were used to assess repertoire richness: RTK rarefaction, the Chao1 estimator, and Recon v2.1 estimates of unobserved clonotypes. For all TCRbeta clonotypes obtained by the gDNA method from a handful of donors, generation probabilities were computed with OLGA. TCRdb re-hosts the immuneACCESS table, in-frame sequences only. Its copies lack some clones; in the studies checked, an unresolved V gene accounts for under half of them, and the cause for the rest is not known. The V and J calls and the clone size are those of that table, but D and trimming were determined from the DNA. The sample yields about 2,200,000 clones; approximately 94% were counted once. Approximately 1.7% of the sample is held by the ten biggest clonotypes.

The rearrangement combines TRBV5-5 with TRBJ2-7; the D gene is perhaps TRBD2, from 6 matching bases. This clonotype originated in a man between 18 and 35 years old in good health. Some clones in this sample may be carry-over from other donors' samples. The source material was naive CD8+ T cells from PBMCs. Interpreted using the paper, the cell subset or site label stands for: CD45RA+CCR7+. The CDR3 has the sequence CASSLWRDSSYEQYF. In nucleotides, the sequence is TGTGCCAGCAGCTTGTGGCGGGACTCCTCCTACGAGCAGTACTTC.